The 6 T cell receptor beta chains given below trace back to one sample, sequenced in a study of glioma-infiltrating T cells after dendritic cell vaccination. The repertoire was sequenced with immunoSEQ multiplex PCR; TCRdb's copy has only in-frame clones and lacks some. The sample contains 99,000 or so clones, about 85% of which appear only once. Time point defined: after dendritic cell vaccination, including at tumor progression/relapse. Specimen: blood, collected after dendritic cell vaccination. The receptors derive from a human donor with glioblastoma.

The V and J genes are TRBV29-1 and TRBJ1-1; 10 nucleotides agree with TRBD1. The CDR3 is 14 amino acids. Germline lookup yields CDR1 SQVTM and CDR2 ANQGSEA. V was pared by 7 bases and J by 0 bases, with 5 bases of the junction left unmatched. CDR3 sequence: CSGQTGGLNTEAFF. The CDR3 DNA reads TGCAGCGGCCAGACAGGGGGCTTGAACACTGAAGCTTTCTTT.

CDR3 coding DNA: TGTGCCAGCAGCGTGACCGGGACAGGGTATTCACCCCTCCACTTT. Amino acid sequence: CASSVTGTGYSPLHF. This chain joins TRBV11-2 and TRBJ1-6; 9 bases line up with TRBD1. The CDR3 runs 15 residues. V shed 5 bases, J shed 8 bases, and the junction held 7 bases outside the gene matches. Germline assignment: CDR1 SGHAT and CDR2 FQNNGV.

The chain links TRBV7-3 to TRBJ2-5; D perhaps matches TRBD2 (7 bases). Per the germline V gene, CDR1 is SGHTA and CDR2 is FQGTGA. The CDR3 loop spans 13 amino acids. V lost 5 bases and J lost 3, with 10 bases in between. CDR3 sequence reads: CASSGRGEETQYF. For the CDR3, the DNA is TGTGCCAGCAGCGGGAGGGGGGAAGAGACCCAGTACTTC. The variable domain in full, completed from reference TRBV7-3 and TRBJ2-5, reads GAGVSQTPSNKVTEKGKYVELRCDPISGHTALYWYRQSLGQGPEFLIYFQGTGAADDSGLPNDRFFAVRPEGSVSTLKIQRTERGDSAVYLCASSGRGEETQYFGPGTRLLVL.

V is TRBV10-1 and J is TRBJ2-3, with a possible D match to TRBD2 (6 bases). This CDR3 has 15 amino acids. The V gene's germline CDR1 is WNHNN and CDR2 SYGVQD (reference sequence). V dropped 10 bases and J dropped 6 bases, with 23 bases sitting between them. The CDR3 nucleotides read TGCGCCAACTCCCCCCGGGGGACCTCCTGGGATACGCAGTATTTT. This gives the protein CANSPRGTSWDTQYF.

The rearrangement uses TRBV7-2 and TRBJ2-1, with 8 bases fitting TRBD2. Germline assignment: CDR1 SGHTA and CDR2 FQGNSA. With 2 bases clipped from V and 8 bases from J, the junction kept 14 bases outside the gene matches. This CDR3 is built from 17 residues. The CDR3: CASSLYSGTRAWDEQFF. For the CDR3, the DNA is TGTGCCAGCAGCTTATATTCCGGGACTAGGGCCTGGGATGAGCAGTTCTTC.

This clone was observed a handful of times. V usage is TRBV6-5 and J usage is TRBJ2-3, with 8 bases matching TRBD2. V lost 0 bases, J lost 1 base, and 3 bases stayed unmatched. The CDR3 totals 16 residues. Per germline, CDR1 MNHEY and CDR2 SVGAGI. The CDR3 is CASSYSGGAGTDTQYF. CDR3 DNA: TGTGCCAGCAGTTACTCCGGGGGGGCCGGCACAGATACGCAGTATTTT.